The 30 T cell receptor beta chains given below trace back to one sample, sequenced in a study of CD8 T cells in Susac syndrome. With random hexamers, reverse transcription was performed on about 0.5 to 1 ug of RNA. From the immunoSEQ multiplex PCR reads, TCRdb called clonotypes with MiXCR, one entry per CDR3 protein. This table holds hundreds of thousands of distinct CDR3 sequences, approximately 91% found once. Input material: CD8+ T cells from PBMCs. These receptors originate from a human donor with multiple sclerosis.

The genes are TRBV9 and TRBJ2-5; no clear D. V was pared by 0 bases and J by 4 bases, with 13 bases between. Germline V gene lookup returns CDR1 SGDLS and CDR2 YYNGEE. The CDR3 covers 15 residues. This CDR3 is CASSVGVGFGETQYF. The DNA of the CDR3 is TGTGCCAGCAGCGTAGGAGTAGGGTTCGGAGAGACCCAGTACTTC.

This clonotype showed up just once. This sequence joins TRBV5-4 and TRBJ2-7; 10 bases map to TRBD2. Germline V gene sequence: CDR1 SGHNT, CDR2 YYREEE (reference sequence). The CDR3 contains 15 residues. V shed 4 bases and J 1 base; nucleotides not matched to a gene: 5. CDR3 sequence reads: CASSAGTSVSYEQYF. CDR3 coding DNA: TGTGCCAGCAGCGCCGGGACTAGCGTATCCTACGAGCAGTACTTC. Full variable domain (outside the CDR3, taken from reference TRBV5-4 and TRBJ2-7): ETGVTQSPTHLIKTRGQQVTLRCSSQSGHNTVSWYQQALGQGPQFIFQYYREEENGRGNFPPRFSGLQFPNYSSELNVNALELDDSALYLCASSAGTSVSYEQYFGPGTRLTVT.

This chain joins TRBV15 and TRBJ2-7, with 8 bases matching TRBD1. Germline loops: CDR1 LNHNV, CDR2 YYDKDF (reference sequence). Trimming took 2 bases from V and 0 from J; bases not matched to a gene: 6. This CDR3 is built from 16 residues. The CDR3 DNA reads TGTGCCACCAGCAGATGGGGACAGGATCCCTCCTACGAGCAGTACTTC. The encoded protein is CATSRWGQDPSYEQYF.

This clonotype was counted between two and nine times. The chain recombines TRBV10-3 with TRBJ1-5; D unclear. Germline V CDR1 and CDR2: ENHRY, SYGVKD. Trimming removed 0 bases at V and 0 bases at J, with 3 bases between. This CDR3 has 14 residues. The CDR3 DNA sequence: TGTGCCATCAGTGAGTCGGATAGCAATCAGCCCCAGCATTTT. This translates into CAISESDSNQPQHF.

This chain uses TRBV3-1 with TRBJ1-1; a weak D match, TRBD1 (6 bases). Germline CDR1 is LGHDT and CDR2 is YNNKEL (reference sequence). V dropped 0 bases and J dropped 11 bases, with 13 bases sitting between them. This CDR3 spans 13 amino acids. The CDR3 is CASSQDESRGAFF. The DNA for the CDR3 is TGTGCCAGCAGCCAAGATGAGAGCAGGGGCGCTTTCTTT.

V is TRBV2 and J is TRBJ2-7; TRBD2 might be the D (6 bases). Germline V gene sequence: CDR1 SNHLY, CDR2 FYNNEI. Trimming pared 6 bases from V and 1 base from J, leaving 16 bases between. The CDR3 totals 15 residues. CDR3 nucleotide sequence: TGTGCCAGCAGCGTAGCGGAAAACGGGTCCTACGAGCAGTACTTC. It is translated as CASSVAENGSYEQYF.

This clonotype was counted once. The rearrangement links TRBV4-1 to TRBJ2-7; the D gene is possibly TRBD2 (6 bases). Trimming removed 1 base at V and 2 bases at J, with 9 bases between. Germline lookup yields CDR1 MGHRA and CDR2 YSYEKL. CDR3 length equals 14 residues. CDR3: CASSQGGTPYEQYF. CDR3 nucleotides: TGCGCCAGCAGCCAAGGCGGGACCCCCTACGAGCAGTACTTC.

The gene calls are TRBV7-6 and TRBJ2-3; TRBD1 aligns across 8 bases. CDR1 is SGHVS and CDR2 is FNYEAQ in the germline V gene. J lost 6 bases, V lost 1 base, and 9 bases had no gene match. The CDR3 loop spans 16 amino acids. CDR3 loop: CASSLGTGQGWDTQYF. The CDR3 DNA sequence: TGTGCCAGCAGCTTAGGAACCGGACAGGGATGGGATACGCAGTATTTT.

The chain couples TRBV28 to TRBJ2-7; TRBD1 agrees at 7 bases. Trimming at V came to 2 bases and at J to 3 bases, leaving 4 bases not matched to a gene. This CDR3 spans 14 amino acids. CDR1 is MDHEN and CDR2 is SYDVKM in the germline V gene. CDR3: CASSLIRDSYEQYF. The CDR3 DNA reads as TGTGCCAGCAGTTTAATCCGGGACAGCTACGAGCAGTACTTC.

The V and J genes are TRBV27 and TRBJ2-7; no definite D call. Trimming left V 6 bases short and J 4 bases short, with 13 bases between. The CDR3 covers 13 residues. Germline-derived CDR1 and CDR2 are MNHEY and SMNVEV (reference sequence). As DNA, the CDR3 is TGTGCCAGCAGCCCTCGGGCAGGATACGAGCAGTACTTC. Translated, it gives CASSPRAGYEQYF.

V gene TRBV5-4 combines with J gene TRBJ1-2; D ambiguous. The CDR3 is made up of 16 amino acids. V was pared by 3 bases and J by 1 base, with 16 bases between. Germline CDR1 SGHNT, CDR2 YYREEE (reference sequence). CDR3 protein: CASSSPQIQNNYGYTF. The CDR3 DNA reads as TGTGCCAGCAGCTCGCCACAAATCCAGAATAACTATGGCTACACCTTC.

V usage is TRBV29-1 and J usage is TRBJ2-7; the D gene could be TRBD1 or TRBD2 (5 bases each). The germline V gene has CDR1 SQVTM and CDR2 ANQGSEA. The CDR3 is made up of 12 amino acids. Trimming took off 0 bases at V and 7 bases at J, with 10 bases between the two ends. Written as DNA, the CDR3 is TGCAGCGTTGAAGAGGCCGGGGCGGAGCAGTACTTC. Its protein product is CSVEEAGAEQYF.

The rearrangement joins TRBV4-3 to TRBJ2-7; a weak D match, TRBD2 (6 bases). CDR3 length: 14 amino acids. V was shortened by 3 bases and J by 3 bases, with 12 bases between the two germline ends. CDR1 LGHNA and CDR2 YSLEER come from the germline V gene. As DNA, the CDR3 is TGCGCCAGCAGCCAGAGGAGGGGTTACTACGAGCAGTACTTC. Protein product: CASSQRRGYYEQYF.

The V call is TRBV2, the J call TRBJ1-5; D gene unclear. The V end was cut by 3 bases, the J end by 7 bases, with 19 bases between. The CDR3 sequence is 16 residues long. The V gene's germline CDR1 is SNHLY and CDR2 FYNNEI. Here the CDR3 DNA reads TGTGCCAGCAGTGATGACCTGACCTGGAGTGGGCAGCCCCAGCATTTT. Translating gives CASSDDLTWSGQPQHF.

The rearrangement joins TRBV18 to TRBJ1-5; the D is unclear. Germline-derived CDR1 and CDR2 are KGHSH and LQKENI. The CDR3 sequence is 16 residues long. Trimming took off 2 bases at V and 2 bases at J, with 13 bases between the two ends. The CDR3 DNA sequence: TGTGCCAGCTCACCAGATTCTGGGGTGGGCAATCAGCCCCAGCATTTT. It is translated as CASSPDSGVGNQPQHF.

The rearrangement uses TRBV6-2 or TRBV6-3 and TRBJ1-5, with D perhaps TRBD1 (5 bases). The V gene's germline CDR1 is MNHEY and CDR2 SVGEGT. The CDR3 is made up of 17 amino acids. V dropped 7 bases and J dropped 0 bases, with 19 bases sitting between them. CDR3 nucleotides: TGTGCCAGCACCCCCCGAGGGACGGGGGGTAGCAATCAGCCCCAGCATTTT. This codes for CASTPRGTGGSNQPQHF.

The J gene is TRBJ2-7, the V gene TRBV4-3, with a possible D match to TRBD1 (6 bases). Trimming pared 0 bases from V and 5 bases from J, leaving 14 bases between. The CDR3 totals 15 residues. CDR1 and CDR2 (germline): LGHNA, YSLEER. The CDR3: CASSQEGHREDEQYF. The CDR3 region has the DNA TGCGCCAGCAGCCAAGAAGGGCACAGGGAAGACGAGCAGTACTTC.

The gene calls are TRBV20-1 and TRBJ2-7, with TRBD2 identical over 8 bases. Germline V gene sequence: CDR1 DFQATT, CDR2 SNEGSKA (reference sequence). The V segment lost 0 bases and the J segment 4 bases; nucleotides outside the gene matches: 5. There are 14 residues in the CDR3. In nucleotides, the CDR3 is TGCAGTGCTAGAGAGGGCGGGGGGAATTACGAGCAGTACTTC. It translates to CSAREGGGNYEQYF.

This chain uses TRBV13 with TRBJ2-1, with 12 bases identical to TRBD1. This CDR3 spans 16 amino acids. Germline CDR1 PRHDT, CDR2 FYEKMQ (reference sequence). V dropped 0 bases and J dropped 7; count of bases not matched to a gene: 4. The CDR3 spells CASSLGGQGAVNEQFF. CDR3 sequence (DNA): TGTGCCAGCAGCTTAGGGGGACAGGGGGCGGTTAATGAGCAGTTCTTC.

The chain combines TRBV29-1 with TRBJ2-2, with D possibly TRBD1 on 6 matching bases. CDR1 and CDR2 (germline): SQVTM, ANQGSEA. Trimming took 6 bases from V and 7 from J, leaving 9 bases between them. There are 11 residues in the CDR3. This CDR3 is CSVGQSGELFF. The CDR3 coding sequence is TGCAGCGTAGGACAGAGCGGGGAGCTGTTTTTT.

Here the CDR3 DNA reads TGTGCCAGCAGCGTAGAAACCCAAGAGACCCAGTACTTC. This encodes CASSVETQETQYF. The chain uses TRBV9 and TRBJ2-5; D is uncertain. V shed 0 bases and J shed 1 base, with 4 bases lying between them. Germline V gene sequence: CDR1 SGDLS, CDR2 YYNGEE. This CDR3 is 13 amino acids long.

This clonotype has a single count. The chain carries TRBV10-3 and TRBJ1-2, with 8 positions matching TRBD1. V was pared by 2 bases and J by 4 bases, with 0 bases of the junction left unmatched. In germline, CDR1 is ENHRY, CDR2 SYGVKD. CDR3 length: 13 residues. CDR3 in amino acids: CAISEGQGYGYTF. DNA of the CDR3: TGTGCCATCAGTGAGGGACAGGGCTATGGCTACACCTTC.

The V call is TRBV20-1, the J call TRBJ2-1, with 12 bases that match TRBD2. After removal of 1 base from V and 6 bases from J, the junction contained 7 bases not matched to a gene. The CDR3 totals 16 residues. Per germline, CDR1 DFQATT and CDR2 SNEGSKA (reference sequence). The CDR3 region is CSARVRTSGILNEQFF. Here the CDR3 DNA reads TGCAGTGCTAGAGTCCGGACTAGCGGGATTCTCAATGAGCAGTTCTTC.

V and J are TRBV30 and TRBJ2-2; 7 bases are a match to TRBD1. Losses at the gene ends were 2 bases for V and 13 bases for J; bases not matched to a gene: 13. This CDR3 has 14 residues. The germline V gene encodes CDR1 GTSNPN and CDR2 SVGIG (reference sequence). This CDR3 reads CAWSSTGVYVGLFF. For the CDR3, the DNA is TGTGCCTGGAGTAGTACAGGGGTCTACGTTGGGCTGTTTTTT.

The count of this clonotype is one. V is TRBV6-2 or TRBV6-3 and J is TRBJ2-5; D is possibly TRBD2 (6 bases). Per the germline V gene, CDR1 is MNHEY and CDR2 is SVGEGT. Trimming took 7 bases from V and 5 from J, leaving 17 bases between them. CDR3 length: 14 residues. The CDR3, as DNA: TGTGCCAGCAACCACGGGGGAATTGGCGAGACCCAGTACTTC. Protein product: CASNHGGIGETQYF.

The V gene is TRBV13, the J gene TRBJ2-5; 12 bases map to TRBD2. The trim removed 5 bases at V and 4 bases at J, leaving 11 bases unmatched. The CDR3 sequence is 17 residues long. From germline, CDR1 is PRHDT and CDR2 FYEKMQ (reference sequence). The CDR3 spells CASSPSASGGAGETQYF. In DNA form, the CDR3 reads TGTGCCAGCAGCCCCTCGGCTAGCGGGGGGGCCGGAGAGACCCAGTACTTC. Combining the CDR3 with reference TRBV13 and TRBJ2-5 gives the whole variable domain AAGVIQSPRHLIKEKRETATLKCYPIPRHDTVYWYQQGPGQDPQFLISFYEKMQSDKGSIPDRFSAQQFSDYHSELNMSSLELGDSALYFCASSPSASGGAGETQYFGPGTRLLVL.

The rearrangement links TRBV4-3 to TRBJ2-1; D is possibly TRBD1 or TRBD2 (5 bases each). V was clipped by 3 bases and J by 10 bases, with 16 bases between them. The germline V gene encodes CDR1 LGHNA and CDR2 YSLEER. The CDR3 is made up of 14 amino acids. The CDR3 region is CASSQGSRDVEQFF. The CDR3 DNA reads TGCGCCAGCAGCCAGGGAAGCAGGGACGTAGAGCAGTTCTTC.

J is TRBJ2-7 and V is TRBV29-1; D is uncertain. CDR3 length: 12 amino acids. In germline, CDR1 is SQVTM, CDR2 ANQGSEA. V was cut by 7 bases and J by 3 bases, with 13 bases left in between. DNA of the CDR3: TGCAGCGCCTTCCAGGCAGACTACGAGCAGTACTTC. Residues: CSAFQADYEQYF.

The rearrangement joins TRBV28 to TRBJ2-1; maybe TRBD2 (6 bases). Germline CDR1 and CDR2: MDHEN and SYDVKM. Trimming stripped 5 bases from V and 0 bases from J, with 14 bases between. The CDR3 spans 16 residues. CDR3 protein: CASSTLAESSYNEQFF. The CDR3, as DNA: TGTGCCAGCAGTACATTAGCGGAGAGCTCCTACAATGAGCAGTTCTTC. Based on the CDR3 plus reference TRBV28 and TRBJ2-1, the full variable domain is DVKVTQSSRYLVKRTGEKVFLECVQDMDHENMFWYRQDPGLGLRLIYFSYDVKMKEKGDIPEGYSVSREKKERFSLILESASTNQTSMYLCASSTLAESSYNEQFFGPGTRLTVL.

J is TRBJ2-4 and V is TRBV7-9; D might be TRBD1 or TRBD2, each matching 5 bases. CDR1 is SEHNR and CDR2 is FQNEAQ in the germline V gene (reference sequence). V was shortened by 5 bases and J by 10 bases, with 18 bases between the two germline ends. This CDR3 comprises 14 residues. The CDR3 loop reads CASSPGTPSAIQYF. CDR3 in DNA: TGTGCCAGCAGCCCAGGGACCCCCTCCGCTATTCAGTACTTC. The whole variable domain, filled in from reference TRBV7-9 and TRBJ2-4, reads DTGVSQNPRHKITKRGQNVTFRCDPISEHNRLYWYRQTLGQGPEFLTYFQNEAQLEKSRLLSDRFSAERPKGSFSTLEIQRTEQGDSAMYLCASSPGTPSAIQYFGAGTRLSVL.